Below, one TCR beta chain is given with its context. At one of its ends the junction is not consistent with the germline gene, which may arise from a read error. The data stem from a study of tumor-infiltrating lymphocytes in primary liver carcinoma. Across the study: Tumors were stage T1-T3 N0M0, about 4 to 11 cm across.

This CDR3 region has 12 residues. Germline loops: CDR1 MNHEY, CDR2 SVGEGT. With around 500 ng total RNA as template and a constant-region primer, TCR beta cDNA was made. Libraries covering TCR beta were generated through three nested multiplex PCR rounds (using a slightly modified ARM-PCR). TRBV1-TRBV30 forward primers paired with a C-beta reverse primer were used in the first two PCR rounds, which ran approximately 10 cycles each. TCRdb redid the calling of the multiplex PCR reads with MiXCR, one entry per CDR3 protein. The sample lists some 130,000 distinct CDR3 sequences; approximately 71% were seen once. It was from about 19-30 mg of unsorted bulk tissue that RNA and DNA were co-extracted.

The chain couples TRBV6-2 or TRBV6-3 to TRBJ2-1, with D unresolved. The sequencing input was tumor-adjacent normal liver tissue. This receptor was identified in a woman aged 55-70 years with primary liver carcinoma and hepatitis B virus infection. In nucleotides, the CDR3 is TGTGCCGGCAGGAAAGTGTTCAATGAGCAGTTCTTC. It yields the protein CAGRKVFNEQFF.